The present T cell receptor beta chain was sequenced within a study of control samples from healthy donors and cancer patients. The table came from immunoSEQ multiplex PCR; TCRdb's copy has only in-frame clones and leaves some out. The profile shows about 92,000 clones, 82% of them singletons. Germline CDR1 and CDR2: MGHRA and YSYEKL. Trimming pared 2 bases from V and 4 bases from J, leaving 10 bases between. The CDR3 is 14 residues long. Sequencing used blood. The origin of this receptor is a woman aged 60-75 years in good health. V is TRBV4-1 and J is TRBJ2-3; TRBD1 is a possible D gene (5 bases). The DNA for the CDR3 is TGCGCCAGCAGCCAAAGGGGCCCCCCAGATACGCAGTATTTT. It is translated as CASSQRGPPDTQYF.